These 28 T cell receptor beta chains share one sample of origin, sequenced in a study of OX40 agonist ivuxolimab in advanced cancers. Repertoires were generated with immunoSEQ multiplex PCR, while TCRdb's copy carries only in-frame clones and drops some. The sample includes 80,000 or so clones, approximately 89% of them seen just once. The specimen comprised CD4+ or CD8+ T cells sorted from blood, sampled in a trial of the OX40 agonist ivuxolimab. All receptors derive from an adult with an advanced solid tumor such as melanoma, head and neck, liver or kidney cancer.

CDR3 sequence (DNA): TGTGCCAGCAGTCCACTTGGGTCTGGGTACGAGCAGTACTTC. Its translation: CASSPLGSGYEQYF. V is TRBV28 and J is TRBJ2-7; D not resolved. The V end lost 5 bases, the J end lost 4 bases, and 15 bases lay between the germline ends. This CDR3 region has 14 residues. CDR1 is MDHEN, CDR2 SYDVKM, per germline.

The chain uses TRBV5-5 and TRBJ2-1; tentatively, D is TRBD1 (6 bases). Trimming removed 0 bases from V and 2 bases from J, with 9 bases in between. The CDR3 runs 15 residues. Germline CDR1 SGHKS, CDR2 YYEKEE (reference sequence). The CDR3 spells CASSLASGAYNEQFF. CDR3 coding DNA: TGTGCCAGCAGCTTGGCATCAGGGGCCTACAATGAGCAGTTCTTC.

This clone was counted a single time. The V and J genes are TRBV7-3 and TRBJ2-7; D might be TRBD2 (6 bases). Trimming took 0 bases from V and 3 from J, leaving 12 bases between them. The CDR3 totals 15 residues. From germline, CDR1 is SGHTA and CDR2 FQGTGA. Here the CDR3 reads CASSLTGGANYEQYF. The CDR3 coding sequence is TGTGCCAGCAGCTTAACGGGAGGAGCAAACTACGAGCAGTACTTC.

V gene TRBV5-1 combines with J gene TRBJ1-6; TRBD1 agrees at 8 bases. J lost 8 bases, V lost 9 bases, and 10 bases had no gene match. The V gene's germline CDR1 is SGHRS and CDR2 YFSETQ. This CDR3 has 14 amino acids. The CDR3 loop is CATAVQGGDSPLHF. CDR3 bases: TGCGCCACCGCAGTACAGGGGGGGGATTCACCCCTCCACTTT.

The rearrangement links TRBV9 to TRBJ2-2; 7 bases are shared with TRBD1. The CDR3 has 15 residues. Germline V CDR1 and CDR2: SGDLS, YYNGEE. V shed 5 bases, J shed 3 bases, and the junction held 7 bases outside the gene matches. The CDR3 DNA reads TGTGCCAGCAGAAAAACAGGGGACGACACCGGGGAGCTGTTTTTT. It is translated as CASRKTGDDTGELFF. The full variable domain, rest sourced from reference TRBV9 and TRBJ2-2, is DSGVTQTPKHLITATGQRVTLRCSPRSGDLSVYWYQQSLDQGLQFLIQYYNGEERAKGNILERFSAQQFPDLHSELNLSSLELGDSALYFCASRKTGDDTGELFFGEGSRLTVL.

The rearrangement uses TRBV2 and TRBJ2-3; D might be TRBD1 or TRBD2, each matching 5 bases. Germline V gene data show CDR1 as SNHLY and CDR2 as FYNNEI. Between the trimmed V and J ends, which lost 7 bases and 5 bases, there was a span of 16 bases. This CDR3 comprises 14 residues. CDR3 amino acids: CASTPGTGIDTQYF. The CDR3 region has the DNA TGTGCCAGCACCCCTGGGACGGGCATAGATACGCAGTATTTT.

This clone was counted between two and nine times. The V gene is TRBV2, the J gene TRBJ1-5, with D uncertain. Germline CDR1 is SNHLY and CDR2 is FYNNEI. The CDR3 spans 13 residues. V dropped 2 bases and J dropped 13 bases, with 15 bases sitting between them. This chain's CDR3 is CASSERWSRGQHF. The DNA of the CDR3 is TGTGCCAGCAGTGAACGCTGGTCCCGCGGACAGCATTTT.

The chain couples TRBV5-1 to TRBJ1-1; D is possibly TRBD1 (5 bases). Germline-derived CDR1 and CDR2 are SGHRS and YFSETQ. V dropped 7 bases and J dropped 4 bases, with 20 bases sitting between them. The CDR3 has 15 residues. The chain's CDR3 is CASSREFSVTTEAFF. DNA for the CDR3: TGCGCCAGCTCCAGGGAGTTTTCAGTAACCACTGAAGCTTTCTTT. The full variable domain, its missing parts supplied by reference TRBV5-1 and TRBJ1-1, is KAGVTQTPRYLIKTRGQQVTLSCSPISGHRSVSWYQQTPGQGLQFLFEYFSETQRNKGNFPGRFSGRQFSNSRSEMNVSTLELGDSALYLCASSREFSVTTEAFFGQGTRLTVV.

The chain has TRBV30 and TRBJ1-1; D gene ambiguous. Germline assignment: CDR1 GTSNPN and CDR2 SVGIG (reference sequence). Trimming removed 5 bases from V and 0 bases from J, with 7 bases in between. The CDR3 is 12 residues long. The DNA of the CDR3 is TGTGCCTGGTTCCGGATGAACACTGAAGCTTTCTTT. This encodes CAWFRMNTEAFF.

CDR3 nucleotides: TGTGCCTGGAGTGTCCGCAGTTACCAAGAGACCCAGTACTTC. Its protein is CAWSVRSYQETQYF. The chain uses TRBV30 and TRBJ2-5, with unresolved D. Germline V gene data show CDR1 as GTSNPN and CDR2 as SVGIG (reference sequence). V lost 0 bases, J lost 0 bases, and 8 bases lay in between. CDR3 length: 14 amino acids. Full variable domain (outside the CDR3, taken from reference TRBV30 and TRBJ2-5): SQTIHQWPATLVQPVGSPLSLECTVEGTSNPNLYWYRQAAGRGLQLLFYSVGIGQISSEVPQNLSASRPQDRQFILSSKKLLLSDSGFYLCAWSVRSYQETQYFGPGTRLLVL.

This rearrangement joins TRBV5-1 to TRBJ2-7, with D possibly TRBD1 on 6 matching bases. Germline CDR1 is SGHRS and CDR2 is YFSETQ. Trimming took off 4 bases at V and 3 bases at J, with 17 bases between the two ends. This CDR3 has 15 residues. The CDR3 DNA reads TGCGCCAGCAGCACGCAAGGGGGAAATAACTACGAGCAGTACTTC. It is translated as CASSTQGGNNYEQYF.

The chain uses TRBV7-2 and TRBJ2-7; 9 nucleotides line up with TRBD1. The CDR3 consists of 15 residues. Per germline, CDR1 SGHTA and CDR2 FQGNSA. The V gene end was trimmed by 2 bases and the J gene end by 6 bases; junction bases not matched to a gene: 8. The CDR3 coding sequence is TGTGCCAGCAGCTTATGGACAGGGGAGAGCTCCGAGCAGTACTTC. Translation: CASSLWTGESSEQYF.

This clone was found a few times. The chain employs TRBV7-9 and TRBJ2-1; no firm D call. V was cut by 4 bases and J by 6 bases, with 4 bases left in between. CDR3 length equals 11 residues. CDR1 is SEHNR, CDR2 FQNEAQ, per germline (reference sequence). The CDR3 bases are TGTGCCAGCAGCTCGCCCAATGAGCAGTTCTTC. Translated, it gives CASSSPNEQFF.

The rearrangement joins TRBV27 to TRBJ2-3, with D perhaps matching TRBD2 (6 bases). CDR1 and CDR2 from the germline V gene are MNHEY and SMNVEV (reference sequence). The CDR3 extends over 13 amino acids. V lost 7 bases and J 7 bases, leaving 15 bases between the germline ends. In DNA form, the CDR3 reads TGTGCCAGCACCCGGAGGGTGGACAATACGCAGTATTTT. Encoded protein: CASTRRVDNTQYF.

The gene calls are TRBV11-1 and TRBJ2-7; 8 bases align to TRBD2. Germline lookup yields CDR1 SGHAT and CDR2 FQDESV (reference sequence). The CDR3 contains 14 residues. V dropped 6 bases and J dropped 0; count of bases not matched to a gene: 4. The CDR3 nucleotides are TGTGCCAGCAGGCCGGGGGGGGGCTCCTACGAGCAGTACTTC. Residues: CASRPGGGSYEQYF.

The V and J genes are TRBV2 and TRBJ2-1, with 8 positions matching TRBD1. Germline CDR1 SNHLY, CDR2 FYNNEI. Trimming at V came to 1 base and at J to 2 bases, leaving 4 bases not matched to a gene. The CDR3 totals 16 residues. CDR3 coding DNA: TGTGCCAGCAGTGAAGACCGGACAGGGCCCTACAATGAGCAGTTCTTC. Amino acid sequence: CASSEDRTGPYNEQFF.

J is TRBJ1-1 and V is TRBV5-4; D call uncertain. Between the trimmed V and J ends, which lost 0 bases and 3 bases, there was a span of 12 bases. The length of the CDR3 is 15 residues. The V gene's germline CDR1 is SGHNT and CDR2 YYREEE (reference sequence). The CDR3 protein is CASSLAPGRHTEAFF. As DNA, the CDR3 is TGTGCCAGCAGCTTGGCGCCCGGCAGGCACACTGAAGCTTTCTTT.

The chain is built from TRBV6-5 and TRBJ1-6; D unclear. The CDR3 totals 14 residues. Between the trimmed V and J ends, which lost 7 bases and 5 bases, there was a span of 12 bases. Germline lookup yields CDR1 MNHEY and CDR2 SVGAGI. The CDR3 reads CASTLREHNSPLHF. Written as DNA, the CDR3 is TGTGCCAGCACCTTACGGGAGCATAATTCACCCCTCCACTTT.

The sample holds a few counts of this clone. The chain is built from TRBV25-1 and TRBJ2-7; maybe TRBD1 (6 bases). CDR1 MGHDK and CDR2 SYGVNS come from the germline V gene. The CDR3 has 13 amino acids. V lost 3 bases and J lost 6, with 12 bases in between. The CDR3 region is CASSEIQGGEQYF. The CDR3 coding sequence is TGTGCCAGCAGTGAGATACAGGGCGGCGAGCAGTACTTC.

The rearrangement links TRBV18 to TRBJ2-1; 13 bases are a match to TRBD2. Trimming cost V 2 bases and J 9 bases; bases outside gene matches: 10. The CDR3 has 17 amino acids. Germline V gene sequence: CDR1 KGHSH, CDR2 LQKENI. The CDR3: CASSPTQGLAGITEQFF. Written as DNA, the CDR3 is TGTGCCAGCTCACCAACCCAGGGACTAGCGGGAATAACTGAGCAGTTCTTC.

The chain carries TRBV4-2 and TRBJ2-6, with D hard to call. The CDR3 contains 18 residues. Trimming took off 1 base at V and 0 bases at J, with 13 bases between the two ends. Per germline, CDR1 LGHNA and CDR2 YNFKEQ. The CDR3 region is CASSQGNVASSGANVLTF. DNA for the CDR3: TGTGCCAGCAGCCAAGGGAATGTAGCAAGCTCTGGGGCCAACGTCCTGACTTTC.

The chain combines TRBV7-9 with TRBJ1-5, with 7 bases identical to TRBD1. CDR1 is SEHNR, CDR2 FQNEAQ, per germline (reference sequence). V dropped 4 bases and J dropped 4; count of bases not matched to a gene: 1. The CDR3 loop spans 13 amino acids. Here the CDR3 reads CASSWTGNQPQHF. CDR3 nucleotides: TGTGCCAGCAGCTGGACAGGAAATCAGCCCCAGCATTTT.

The rearrangement links TRBV16 to TRBJ2-7, with a tentative D call TRBD1 (6 bases). The CDR3 extends over 13 amino acids. Between the trimmed V and J ends, which lost 4 bases and 7 bases, there was a span of 14 bases. Germline V gene sequence: CDR1 KGHSY, CDR2 FQNENV. The CDR3 nucleotides read TGTGCCAGCAGCCCCCCGGGACAAGTAGAGCAGTACTTC. This encodes CASSPPGQVEQYF.

The chain is built from TRBV19 and TRBJ2-3, with D maybe TRBD2 (6 bases). CDR1 is LNHDA and CDR2 is SQIVND in the germline V gene (reference sequence). The germline V and J ends were trimmed by 1 base and 5 bases, with 16 bases remaining between them. CDR3 length: 16 residues. The CDR3, as DNA: TGTGCCAGTAGTATAGTTTGGAGGGAGCATCAAGATACGCAGTATTTT. Translating it yields CASSIVWREHQDTQYF.

In this sample, this clone turned up once. CDR3 in amino acids: CASSLGTNTEAFF. DNA of the CDR3: TGTGCCAGCAGCTTAGGGACGAACACTGAAGCTTTCTTT. This chain connects TRBV5-6 to TRBJ1-1; D perhaps matches TRBD1 (5 bases). Germline assignment: CDR1 SGHDT and CDR2 YYEEEE. The CDR3 contains 13 residues. V lost 2 bases and J lost 1, with 6 bases in between.

J is TRBJ1-5 and V is TRBV2, with D possibly being TRBD1 (5 bases). This CDR3 has 15 residues. V was cut by 6 bases and J by 4 bases, with 16 bases left in between. Germline-derived CDR1 and CDR2 are SNHLY and FYNNEI. The chain's CDR3 is CASRTRGRGNQPQHF. The CDR3 DNA reads TGTGCCAGCAGGACCCGGGGACGGGGAAATCAGCCCCAGCATTTT.

The V call is TRBV29-1, the J call TRBJ2-7; D not certain. The germline gives CDR1 SQVTM, CDR2 ANQGSEA. V was trimmed by 5 bases and J by 3 bases, leaving 8 bases between them. The CDR3 is made up of 11 amino acids. Here the CDR3 reads CSVNESYEQYF. DNA of the CDR3: TGCAGCGTTAATGAGAGCTACGAGCAGTACTTC.

The chain recombines TRBV28 with TRBJ2-1; TRBD2 matches 14 bases. The CDR3 length is 19 residues. Trimming removed 3 bases from V and 6 bases from J; junction bases left unmatched: 13. Looked up from germline, CDR1 is MDHEN and CDR2 is SYDVKM. In DNA, the CDR3 is TGTGCCAGCAGTTTCTACCTAAGGACTAGCGGGAGGAGTTTCAATGAGCAGTTCTTC. Translation: CASSFYLRTSGRSFNEQFF.